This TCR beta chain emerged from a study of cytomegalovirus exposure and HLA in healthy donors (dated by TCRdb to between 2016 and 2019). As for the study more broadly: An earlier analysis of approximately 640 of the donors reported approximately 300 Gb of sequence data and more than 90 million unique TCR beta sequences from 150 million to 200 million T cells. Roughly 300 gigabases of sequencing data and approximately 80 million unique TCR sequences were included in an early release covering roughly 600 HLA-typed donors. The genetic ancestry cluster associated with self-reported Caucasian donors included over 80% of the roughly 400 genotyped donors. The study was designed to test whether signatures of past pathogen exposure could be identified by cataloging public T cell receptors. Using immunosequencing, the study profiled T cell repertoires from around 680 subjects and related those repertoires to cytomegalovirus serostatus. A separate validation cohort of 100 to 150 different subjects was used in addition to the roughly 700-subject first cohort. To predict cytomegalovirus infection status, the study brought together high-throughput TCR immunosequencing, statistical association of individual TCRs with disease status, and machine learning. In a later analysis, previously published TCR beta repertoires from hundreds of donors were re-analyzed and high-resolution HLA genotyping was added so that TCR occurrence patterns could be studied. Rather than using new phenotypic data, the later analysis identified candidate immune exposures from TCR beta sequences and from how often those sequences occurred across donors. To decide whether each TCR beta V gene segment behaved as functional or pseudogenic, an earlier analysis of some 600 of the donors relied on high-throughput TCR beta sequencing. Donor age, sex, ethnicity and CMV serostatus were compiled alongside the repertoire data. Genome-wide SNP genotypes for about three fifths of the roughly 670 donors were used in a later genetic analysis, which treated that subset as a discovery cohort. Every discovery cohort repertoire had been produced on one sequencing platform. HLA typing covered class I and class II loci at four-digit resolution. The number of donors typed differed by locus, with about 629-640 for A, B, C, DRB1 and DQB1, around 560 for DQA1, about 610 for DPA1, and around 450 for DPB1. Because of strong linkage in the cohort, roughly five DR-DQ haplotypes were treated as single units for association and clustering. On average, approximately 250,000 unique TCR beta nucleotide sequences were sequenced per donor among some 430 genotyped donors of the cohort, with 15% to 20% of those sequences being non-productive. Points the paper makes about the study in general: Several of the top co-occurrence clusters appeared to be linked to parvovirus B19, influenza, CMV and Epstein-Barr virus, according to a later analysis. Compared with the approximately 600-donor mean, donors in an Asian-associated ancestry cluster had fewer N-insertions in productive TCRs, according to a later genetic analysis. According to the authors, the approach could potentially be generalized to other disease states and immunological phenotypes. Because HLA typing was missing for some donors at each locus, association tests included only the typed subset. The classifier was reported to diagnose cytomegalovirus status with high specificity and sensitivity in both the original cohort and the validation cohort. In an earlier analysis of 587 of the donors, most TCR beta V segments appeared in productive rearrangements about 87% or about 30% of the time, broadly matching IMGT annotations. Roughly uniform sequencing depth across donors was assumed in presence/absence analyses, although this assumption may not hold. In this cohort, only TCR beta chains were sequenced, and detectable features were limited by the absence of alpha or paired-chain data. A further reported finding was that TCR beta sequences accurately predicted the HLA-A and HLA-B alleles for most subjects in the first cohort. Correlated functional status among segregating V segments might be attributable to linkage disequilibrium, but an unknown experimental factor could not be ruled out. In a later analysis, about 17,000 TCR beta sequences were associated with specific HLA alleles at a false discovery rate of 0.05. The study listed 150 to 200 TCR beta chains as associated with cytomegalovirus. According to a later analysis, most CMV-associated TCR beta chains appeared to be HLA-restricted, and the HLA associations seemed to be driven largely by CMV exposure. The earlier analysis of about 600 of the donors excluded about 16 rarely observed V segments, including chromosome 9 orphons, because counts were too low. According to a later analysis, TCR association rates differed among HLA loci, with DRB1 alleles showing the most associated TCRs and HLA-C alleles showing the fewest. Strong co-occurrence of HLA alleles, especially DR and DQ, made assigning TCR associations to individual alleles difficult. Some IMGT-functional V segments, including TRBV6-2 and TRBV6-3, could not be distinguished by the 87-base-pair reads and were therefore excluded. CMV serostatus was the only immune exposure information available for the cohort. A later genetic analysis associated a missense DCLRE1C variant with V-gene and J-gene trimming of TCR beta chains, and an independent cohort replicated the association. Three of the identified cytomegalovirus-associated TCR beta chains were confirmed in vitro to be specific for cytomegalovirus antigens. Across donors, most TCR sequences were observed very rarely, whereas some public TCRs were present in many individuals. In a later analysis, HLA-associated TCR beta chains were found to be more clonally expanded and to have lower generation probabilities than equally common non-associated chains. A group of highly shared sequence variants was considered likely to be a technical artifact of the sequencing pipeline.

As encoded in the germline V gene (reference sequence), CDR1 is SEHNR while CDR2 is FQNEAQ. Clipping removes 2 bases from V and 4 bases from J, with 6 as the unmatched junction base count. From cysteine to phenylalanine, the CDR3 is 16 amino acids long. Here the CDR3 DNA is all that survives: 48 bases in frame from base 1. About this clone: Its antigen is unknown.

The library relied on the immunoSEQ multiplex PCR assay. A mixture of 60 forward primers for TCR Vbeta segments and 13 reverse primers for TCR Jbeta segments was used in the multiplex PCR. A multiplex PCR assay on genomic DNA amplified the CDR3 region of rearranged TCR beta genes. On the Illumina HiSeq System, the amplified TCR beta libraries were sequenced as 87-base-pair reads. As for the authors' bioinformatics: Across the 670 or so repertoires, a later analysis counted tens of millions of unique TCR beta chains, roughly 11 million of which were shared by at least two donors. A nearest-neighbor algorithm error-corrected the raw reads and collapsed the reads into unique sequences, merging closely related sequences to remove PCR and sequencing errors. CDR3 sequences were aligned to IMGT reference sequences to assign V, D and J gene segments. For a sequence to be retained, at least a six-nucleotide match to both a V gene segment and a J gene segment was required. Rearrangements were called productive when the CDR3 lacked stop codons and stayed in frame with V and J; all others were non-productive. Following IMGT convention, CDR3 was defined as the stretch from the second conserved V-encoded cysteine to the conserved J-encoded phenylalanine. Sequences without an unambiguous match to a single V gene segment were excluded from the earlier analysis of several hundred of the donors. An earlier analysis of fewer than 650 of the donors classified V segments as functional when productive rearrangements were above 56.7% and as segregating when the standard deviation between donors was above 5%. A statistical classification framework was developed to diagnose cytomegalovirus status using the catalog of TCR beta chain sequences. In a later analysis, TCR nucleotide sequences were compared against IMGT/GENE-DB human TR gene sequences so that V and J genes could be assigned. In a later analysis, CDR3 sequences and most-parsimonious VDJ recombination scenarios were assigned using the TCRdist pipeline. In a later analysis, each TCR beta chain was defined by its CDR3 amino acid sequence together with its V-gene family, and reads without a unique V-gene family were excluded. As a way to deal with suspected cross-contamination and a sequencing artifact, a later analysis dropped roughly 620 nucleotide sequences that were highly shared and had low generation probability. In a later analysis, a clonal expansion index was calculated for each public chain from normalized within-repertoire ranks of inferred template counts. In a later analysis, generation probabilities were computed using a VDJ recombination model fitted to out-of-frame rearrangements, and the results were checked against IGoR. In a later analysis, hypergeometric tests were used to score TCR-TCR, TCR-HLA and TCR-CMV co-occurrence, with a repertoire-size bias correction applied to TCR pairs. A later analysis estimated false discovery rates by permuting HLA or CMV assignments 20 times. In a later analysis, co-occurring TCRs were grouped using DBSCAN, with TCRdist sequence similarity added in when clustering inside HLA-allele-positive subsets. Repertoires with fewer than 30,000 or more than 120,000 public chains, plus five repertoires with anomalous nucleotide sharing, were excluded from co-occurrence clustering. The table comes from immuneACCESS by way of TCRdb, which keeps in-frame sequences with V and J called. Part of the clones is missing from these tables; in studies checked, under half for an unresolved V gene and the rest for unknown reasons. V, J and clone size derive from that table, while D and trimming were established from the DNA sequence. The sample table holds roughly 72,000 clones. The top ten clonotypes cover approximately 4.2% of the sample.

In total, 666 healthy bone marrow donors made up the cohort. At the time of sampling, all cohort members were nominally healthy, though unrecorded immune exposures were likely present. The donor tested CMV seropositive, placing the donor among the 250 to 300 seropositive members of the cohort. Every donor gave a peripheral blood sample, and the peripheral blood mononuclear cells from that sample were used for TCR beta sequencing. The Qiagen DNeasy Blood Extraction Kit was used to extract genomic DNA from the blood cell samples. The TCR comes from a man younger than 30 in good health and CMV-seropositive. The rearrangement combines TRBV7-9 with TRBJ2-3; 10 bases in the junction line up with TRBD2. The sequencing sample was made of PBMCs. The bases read TGTGCCAGCAGCTTACCAGCGGGGGGGCTCGCAGATACGCAGTATTTT. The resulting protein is CASSLPAGGLADTQYF. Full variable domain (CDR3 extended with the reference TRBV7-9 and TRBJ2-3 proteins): DTGVSQNPRHKITKRGQNVTFRCDPISEHNRLYWYRQTLGQGPEFLTYFQNEAQLEKSRLLSDRFSAERPKGSFSTLEIQRTEQGDSAMYLCASSLPAGGLADTQYFGPGTRLTVL.